The present entry profiles one T cell receptor beta chain with its context. This clone's antigen is unknown. Per-base qualities were not stored, and no clone one base away is much larger. The data are from a study of blood T cell repertoires in COVID-19 (dated by TCRdb to 2019 to 2021). About the investigation overall: Collaborator samples came from the United States, Italy and Spain and covered acute and convalescent phases of COVID-19. Where available, HLA class I and class II types were taken from metadata supplied by the sample provider and were not determined by assay-based typing. Sample metadata almost always included a de-identified subject ID, COVID-19 status, age in years and sex. A freely available public database, intended as a resource for researchers studying the immune response to SARS-CoV-2, is where the repertoires were released. The dataset comprised deeply sampled blood TCRbeta repertoires from subjects exposed to, actively infected with, or recovered from COVID-19. The prospective study material was composed of cDNA or gDNA derived from T cells, B-cell-depleted T cells, or PBMCs. Samples came from the ongoing ImmuneRACE study (first 160 participants) plus 1,254 subjects from 6 global collaborators. The full study reports these points: The quantity of clinical and demographic metadata differed by source and by participant and was supplied without curation.

CDR1 and CDR2 were assigned from the germline V gene as SQVTM and ANQGSEA. Counted from cysteine to phenylalanine, this CDR3 has 15 amino acids. The DNA shown is the 45-base CDR3, in frame from base 1. V loses 0 bases of germline sequence and J loses 2 bases, and the interval between the two ends is 12 bases. TCRbeta CDR3 regions were amplified from genomic DNA using the immunoSEQ Assay, a bias-controlled multiplex PCR. The study's processing was this. The number of nucleated cells in each sample was estimated from the amplification of reference gene primers within the assay. To quantify the absolute abundance of each unique TCRbeta CDR3 rearrangement, sequence reads were collapsed and filtered. For each sample, productive Simpson clonality was calculated as the square root of Simpson's diversity index over productive rearrangements. TCRdb re-hosts the immuneACCESS table, in-frame sequences only. Its copies lack some clones; in the studies checked, an unresolved V gene accounts for under half of them, and the cause for the rest is not known. V and J calls and clone size come straight from that table; D and trimming were deduced from the DNA. Here the sample has more than 35,000 clones; about 85% occur a single time. The ten largest clones capture around 40% of the sample.

The collaborating institutions used their own protocols to collect whole blood in K2EDTA tubes. For TCRbeta analysis, collaborators shipped samples in one of three forms: frozen whole blood, isolated PBMCs, or DNA extracted from either of those sample types. The source is a woman older than 75 with acute or convalescent COVID-19. The sample taken for sequencing was peripheral blood. The chain joins TRBV29-1 to TRBJ2-3, with a tentative D gene TRBD2 over 5 matching bases. The DNA is TGCAGCGTTGAAGATCGATGGACTTTCACAGATACGCAGTATTTT. It translates as CSVEDRWTFTDTQYF.